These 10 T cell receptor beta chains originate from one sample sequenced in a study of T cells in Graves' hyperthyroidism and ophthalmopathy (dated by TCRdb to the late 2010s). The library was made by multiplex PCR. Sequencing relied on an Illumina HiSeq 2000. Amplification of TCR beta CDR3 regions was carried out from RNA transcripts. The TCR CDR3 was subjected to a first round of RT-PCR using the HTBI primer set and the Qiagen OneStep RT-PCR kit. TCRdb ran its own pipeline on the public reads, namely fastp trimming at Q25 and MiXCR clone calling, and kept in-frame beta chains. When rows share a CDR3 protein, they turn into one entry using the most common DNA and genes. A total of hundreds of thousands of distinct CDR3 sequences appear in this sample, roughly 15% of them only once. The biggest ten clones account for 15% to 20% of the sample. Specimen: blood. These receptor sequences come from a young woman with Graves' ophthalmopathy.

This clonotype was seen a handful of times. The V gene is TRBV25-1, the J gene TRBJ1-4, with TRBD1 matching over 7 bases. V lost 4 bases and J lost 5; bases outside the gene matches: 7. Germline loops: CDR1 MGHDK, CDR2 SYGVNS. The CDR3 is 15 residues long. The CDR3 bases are TGTGCCAGCAGTGTCCCAGGGGGGAAAAATGAAAAACTGTTTTTT. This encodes CASSVPGGKNEKLFF.

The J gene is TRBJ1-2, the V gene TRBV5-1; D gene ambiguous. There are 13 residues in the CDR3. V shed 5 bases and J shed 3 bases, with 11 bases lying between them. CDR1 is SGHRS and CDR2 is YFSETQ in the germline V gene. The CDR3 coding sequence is TGCGCCAGCAGTACAAGACCTTACTATGGCTACACCTTC. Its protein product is CASSTRPYYGYTF.

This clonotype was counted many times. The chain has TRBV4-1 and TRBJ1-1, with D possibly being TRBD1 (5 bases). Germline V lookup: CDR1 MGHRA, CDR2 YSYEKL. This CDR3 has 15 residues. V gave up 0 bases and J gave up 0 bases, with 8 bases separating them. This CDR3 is CASSQDDRLNTEAFF. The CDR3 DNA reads TGCGCCAGCAGCCAAGATGACAGATTGAACACTGAAGCTTTCTTT.

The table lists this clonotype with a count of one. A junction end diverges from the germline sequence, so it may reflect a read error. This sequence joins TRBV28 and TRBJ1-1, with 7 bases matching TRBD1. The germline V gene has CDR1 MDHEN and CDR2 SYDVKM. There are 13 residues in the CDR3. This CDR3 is CASAGQLNTEVFF. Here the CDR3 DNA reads TGTGCCAGCGCGGGACAGTTGAACACTGAAGTTTTCTTT.

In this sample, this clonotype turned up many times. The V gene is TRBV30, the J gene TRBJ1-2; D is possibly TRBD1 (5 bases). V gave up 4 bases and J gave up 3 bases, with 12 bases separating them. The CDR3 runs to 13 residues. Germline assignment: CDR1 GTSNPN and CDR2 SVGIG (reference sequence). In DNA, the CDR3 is TGTGCCTGGAATGGCAGGGCGGACTATGGCTACACCTTC. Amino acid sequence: CAWNGRADYGYTF.

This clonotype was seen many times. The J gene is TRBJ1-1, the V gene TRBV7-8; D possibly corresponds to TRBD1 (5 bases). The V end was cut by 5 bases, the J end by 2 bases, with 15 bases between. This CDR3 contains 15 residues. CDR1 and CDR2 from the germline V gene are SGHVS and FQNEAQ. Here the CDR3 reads CASSRPGRINTEAFF. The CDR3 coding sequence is TGTGCCAGCAGCAGGCCGGGACGAATCAACACTGAAGCTTTCTTT. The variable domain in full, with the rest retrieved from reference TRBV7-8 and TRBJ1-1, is GAGVSQSPRYKVAKRGQDVALRCDPISGHVSLFWYQQALGQGPEFLTYFQNEAQLDKSGLPSDRFFAERPEGSVSTLKIQRTQQEDSAVYLCASSRPGRINTEAFFGQGTRLTVV.

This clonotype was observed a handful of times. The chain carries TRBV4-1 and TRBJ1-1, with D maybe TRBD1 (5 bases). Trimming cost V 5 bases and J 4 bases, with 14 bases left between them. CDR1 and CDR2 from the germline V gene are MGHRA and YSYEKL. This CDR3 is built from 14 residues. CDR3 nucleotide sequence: TGCGCCAGCAGCAGATTCCAGGGAGCCACTGAAGCTTTCTTT. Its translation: CASSRFQGATEAFF.

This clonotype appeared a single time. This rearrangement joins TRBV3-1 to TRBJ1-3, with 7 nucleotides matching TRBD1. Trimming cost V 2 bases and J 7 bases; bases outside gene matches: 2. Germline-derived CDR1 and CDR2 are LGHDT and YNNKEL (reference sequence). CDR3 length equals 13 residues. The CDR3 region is CASSQPQGNTIYF. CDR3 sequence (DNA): TGTGCCAGCAGCCAACCACAGGGGAACACCATATATTTT.

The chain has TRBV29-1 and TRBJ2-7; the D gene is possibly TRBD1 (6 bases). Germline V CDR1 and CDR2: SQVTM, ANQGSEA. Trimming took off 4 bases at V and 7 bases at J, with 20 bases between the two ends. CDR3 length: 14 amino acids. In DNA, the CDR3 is TGCAGCGTTGTTCCAGGGGCTGCTCGAAGTGAGCAGTACTTC. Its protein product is CSVVPGAARSEQYF.

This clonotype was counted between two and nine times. CDR3 residues: CASSLDAGTQPQHF. In nucleotides, the CDR3 is TGTGCCAGCAGCTTAGACGCGGGGACTCAGCCCCAGCATTTT. The rearrangement links TRBV7-3 to TRBJ1-5; the D gene is possibly TRBD1 (5 bases). CDR3 length: 14 residues. Germline V lookup: CDR1 SGHTA, CDR2 FQGTGA. V lost 2 bases to trimming and J lost 6 bases, with 11 bases between them.